A single sample is the source of the 10 T cell receptor beta chains below, sequenced in a study of T-cell reconstitution after alpha-beta-depleted transplantation in children. Unique molecular identifiers were incorporated during preparation of the TCRbeta library. TCRdb recomputed calls from the PCR reads with MiXCR, one row per CDR3 protein. There are about 240,000 distinct CDR3 sequences in the sample; 9.5% to 15% occur only once, and 2% to 3% lies in the top ten. The sample here was PBMCs from the stem cell graft donor, taken from the stem cell graft. These receptors all come from a human donor who donated a stem cell graft to a child with acute lymphoblastic leukemia.

Details on this clonotype: A much larger clone is a single base away; this may be a read error. The rearrangement uses TRBV4-2 and TRBJ2-5; D might be TRBD1 (5 bases). Trimming removed 1 base at V and 5 bases at J, with 14 bases between. Germline V gene sequence: CDR1 LGHNA, CDR2 YNFKEQ. The CDR3 extends over 15 amino acids. The CDR3 loop reads CASSQGWGGLETQYF. The CDR3 coding sequence is TGTGCCAGCAGCCAAGGGTGGGGCGGATTGGAGACCCAGTACTTC.

In this sample, this clonotype turned up many times. This chain uses TRBV6-2 or TRBV6-3 with TRBJ1-5; D is uncertain. Germline V CDR1 and CDR2: MNHEY, SVGEGT. This CDR3 is 13 amino acids long. V lost 7 bases, J lost 0 bases, and 7 bases lay in between. The DNA for the CDR3 is TGTGCCAGCACGGGTTATAGCAATCAGCCCCAGCATTTT. Protein: CASTGYSNQPQHF.

In this sample, this clonotype turned up many times. The chain carries TRBV7-2 and TRBJ1-4; D ambiguous. The CDR3 has 13 residues. Germline V lookup: CDR1 SGHTA, CDR2 FQGNSA. V was cut by 5 bases and J by 6 bases, with 10 bases left in between. Here the CDR3 DNA reads TGTGCCAGCAGCGGCAGCTTACATGAAAAACTGTTTTTT. This gives the protein CASSGSLHEKLFF.

This clonotype was counted at least ten times. The rearrangement links TRBV12-3 or TRBV12-4 to TRBJ2-1, with TRBD2 identical over 7 bases. The CDR3 consists of 14 residues. The junction had 6 bases not matched to a gene; V was cut back by 2 bases and J by 8 bases. The CDR3 region has the DNA TGTGCCAGCAGTTTATCGGGACTAAAATATGAGCAGTTCTTC. Translated: CASSLSGLKYEQFF.

The sample holds many counts of this clonotype. The rearrangement uses TRBV12-3 or TRBV12-4 and TRBJ2-3; D is possibly TRBD1 or TRBD2 (5 bases each). Trimming pared 10 bases from V and 4 bases from J, leaving 18 bases between. The CDR3 is 14 residues long. CDR3 residues: CATHGAVGADTQYF. Written as DNA, the CDR3 is TGTGCCACCCATGGGGCCGTGGGGGCAGATACGCAGTATTTT.

The CDR3 sequence is CASSPRGLAEAFF. In DNA, the CDR3 is TGTGCCAGTAGTCCCAGGGGGCTTGCTGAAGCTTTCTTT. V is TRBV19 and J is TRBJ1-1, with TRBD1 matching over 8 bases. Germline values: CDR1 LNHDA, CDR2 SQIVND (reference sequence). The CDR3 is made up of 13 amino acids. V was clipped by 5 bases and J by 6 bases; unmatched bases: 5.

There are many counts of this clonotype. The chain uses TRBV10-3 and TRBJ2-6; D gene ambiguous. V was cut by 3 bases and J by 0 bases, with 12 bases left in between. Germline V lookup: CDR1 ENHRY, CDR2 SYGVKD. This CDR3 comprises 17 residues. In DNA, the CDR3 is TGTGCCATCAGTGAAGTCCCGGACGACTCTGGGGCCAACGTCCTGACTTTC. Its translation: CAISEVPDDSGANVLTF.

This clonotype appeared many times. The chain couples TRBV7-2 to TRBJ2-1; 9 nucleotides match TRBD2. This CDR3 region has 15 residues. In germline, CDR1 is SGHTA, CDR2 FQGNSA. Germline trimming cut 6 bases from V and 4 bases from J; bases unmatched to any gene: 7. CDR3: CASSHSGRRYNEQFF. DNA for the CDR3: TGTGCCAGCAGTCATAGCGGGAGACGATACAATGAGCAGTTCTTC.

This clonotype was seen many times. The chain is built from TRBV20-1 and TRBJ2-7; possible D gene TRBD2, 6 bases. Trimming took 1 base from V and 3 from J, leaving 10 bases between them. CDR1 and CDR2 (germline): DFQATT, SNEGSKA (reference sequence). The CDR3 has 13 residues. The CDR3 loop reads CSARGEEDYEQYF. The CDR3 DNA reads as TGCAGTGCTAGAGGGGAGGAGGACTACGAGCAGTACTTC.

This clonotype was seen repeatedly, ten times or more. The chain has TRBV19 and TRBJ1-5; TRBD1 is a possible D gene (5 bases). The CDR3 sequence is 13 residues long. In germline, CDR1 is LNHDA, CDR2 SQIVND (reference sequence). V was trimmed by 7 bases and J by 3 bases, leaving 10 bases between them. CDR3 coding DNA: TGTGCCAGTAACGGGGGATTCAATCAGCCCCAGCATTTT. This gives the protein CASNGGFNQPQHF.